The 25 T cell receptor beta chains reported below all come from one sample, sequenced in a study of human T cells and chemical hapten exposure. TCRdb processed the RACE reads anew with MiXCR; each CDR3 protein has one entry. The data contain around 70,000 distinct CDR3 sequences, about 6% of them singletons. Described time point: healthy volunteer bleed at 6 weeks. Extraction of total RNA was performed on unfractionated whole blood. The sequenced sample was whole blood. The source of these receptors is a female donor in good health. Some clones in this sample may be carry-over from other donors' samples.

In its sample, this clonotype was seen many times. The rearrangement links TRBV18 to TRBJ1-5; possibly TRBD1 for D (6 bases). V shed 4 bases and J shed 1 base, with 11 bases lying between them. Per the germline V gene, CDR1 is KGHSH and CDR2 is LQKENI. The CDR3 totals 15 residues. The CDR3 loop reads CASSLGQTSNQPQHF. The CDR3 region has the DNA TGTGCCAGCTCACTGGGACAAACGAGCAATCAGCCCCAGCATTTT.

V usage is TRBV5-1 and J usage is TRBJ1-4; tentatively, D is TRBD1 (5 bases). Germline-derived CDR1 and CDR2 are SGHRS and YFSETQ. Trimming cost V 4 bases and J 7 bases, with 17 bases left between them. The CDR3 is 15 amino acids. The CDR3 coding sequence is TGCGCCAGCAGCAGTGGCGGGGGGACCAGTGAAAAACTGTTTTTT. This sequence encodes CASSSGGGTSEKLFF.

This clonotype was seen a few times. This chain connects TRBV30 to TRBJ2-1, with 10 bases lining up with TRBD2. Germline values: CDR1 GTSNPN, CDR2 SVGIG (reference sequence). The CDR3 totals 16 residues. J gave up 7 bases and V 2 bases, and 11 bases lay outside the gene matches. The CDR3 loop reads CAWSRSGSGRPNEQFF. CDR3 DNA sequence: TGTGCCTGGAGTAGATCGGGTAGCGGGAGGCCGAATGAGCAGTTCTTC.

This clonotype occurred many times. The V and J genes are TRBV27 and TRBJ2-7; D might be TRBD1 or TRBD2, each matching 5 bases. This CDR3 is built from 16 residues. The germline CDR1 and CDR2 sequences are MNHEY and SMNVEV (reference sequence). V lost 8 bases, J lost 0 bases, and 20 bases lay in between. This CDR3 reads CASCPLRGGSSYEQYF. CDR3 DNA sequence: TGTGCCAGCTGCCCCCTGAGGGGCGGAAGCTCCTACGAGCAGTACTTC.

This clonotype was seen only a few times. This sequence joins TRBV6-1 and TRBJ1-5; tentatively, D is TRBD1 (5 bases). The length of the CDR3 is 13 residues. V was pared by 6 bases and J by 5 bases, with 11 bases between. Germline-derived CDR1 and CDR2 are MNHNS and SASEGT. The DNA for the CDR3 is TGTGCCAGCAGGACAGAGATTTATCAGCCCCAGCATTTT. It specifies CASRTEIYQPQHF.

The chain couples TRBV4-1 to TRBJ2-1; D not resolved. V shed 3 bases and J shed 5 bases, with 5 bases lying between them. The CDR3 is made up of 12 amino acids. Germline V gene data show CDR1 as MGHRA and CDR2 as YSYEKL. CDR3 region: CASSHDNNEQFF. In DNA, the CDR3 is TGCGCCAGCAGCCACGATAACAATGAGCAGTTCTTC.

This clonotype was recorded at least ten times. The chain is built from TRBV5-1 and TRBJ1-5; TRBD1 aligns across 7 bases. CDR1 is SGHRS and CDR2 is YFSETQ in the germline V gene. There are 14 residues in the CDR3. V was pared by 3 bases and J by 4 bases, with 4 bases of the junction left unmatched. The CDR3 protein is CASSWTGMNQPQHF. In DNA, the CDR3 is TGCGCCAGCAGCTGGACAGGAATGAATCAGCCCCAGCATTTT.

This clonotype was picked up many times. This chain joins TRBV20-1 and TRBJ2-4, with a tentative D call TRBD2 (6 bases). Germline assignment: CDR1 DFQATT and CDR2 SNEGSKA (reference sequence). V was pared by 2 bases and J by 0 bases, with 20 bases between. The CDR3 runs 18 residues. The CDR3 nucleotides read TGCAGTGCTAGATCCGCCCGGGAGCTCAGACAAGCCAAAAACATTCAGTACTTC. It yields the protein CSARSARELRQAKNIQYF.

This clonotype was observed many times. This chain links TRBV29-1 with TRBJ2-3; 8 nucleotides align to TRBD1. The junction had 8 bases not matched to a gene; V was cut back by 6 bases and J by 3 bases. Germline assignment: CDR1 SQVTM and CDR2 ANQGSEA. The CDR3 sequence is 14 residues long. CDR3 loop: CSVDLTGVTDTQYF. The CDR3 nucleotides are TGCAGCGTGGACCTGACAGGGGTTACAGATACGCAGTATTTT.

This clonotype showed up many times. The chain couples TRBV29-1 to TRBJ2-1; D is unresolved. CDR3 length: 11 residues. Germline assignment: CDR1 SQVTM and CDR2 ANQGSEA. The V gene lost 8 bases and the J gene lost 2 bases, with 7 bases spanning the gap. This chain's CDR3 is CSHDTYNEQFF. Here the CDR3 DNA reads TGCAGCCATGACACCTACAATGAGCAGTTCTTC.

This clonotype came up many times. The chain's CDR3 is CASTPDGTYEQYF. DNA of the CDR3: TGCGCCAGCACACCGGACGGAACCTACGAGCAGTACTTC. The V and J genes are TRBV5-1 and TRBJ2-7; no clear D. This CDR3 contains 13 residues. V lost 6 bases, J lost 2 bases, and 12 bases lay in between. Germline CDR1 and CDR2: SGHRS and YFSETQ.

This clonotype was seen a handful of times. This chain uses TRBV20-1 with TRBJ1-2, with TRBD1 matching over 7 bases. This CDR3 spans 13 amino acids. V shed 7 bases and J 3 bases; nucleotides not matched to a gene: 8. The germline V gene has CDR1 DFQATT and CDR2 SNEGSKA (reference sequence). CDR3 loop: CSVRRTGDYGYTF. The CDR3 region has the DNA TGCAGTGTCCGACGGACAGGCGACTATGGCTACACCTTC.

This clonotype was recorded many times. The J gene is TRBJ2-1, the V gene TRBV18; TRBD2 is a possible D gene (5 bases). Deletions cut 2 bases from V and 0 bases from J, with 11 bases between. The germline CDR1 and CDR2 sequences are KGHSH and LQKENI. The CDR3 covers 16 residues. CDR3 amino acids: CASSPGSGSSYNEQFF. CDR3 DNA sequence: TGTGCCAGCTCACCAGGGTCGGGAAGCTCCTACAATGAGCAGTTCTTC.

This clonotype was seen ten or more times. This rearrangement joins TRBV2 to TRBJ1-2; possible D gene TRBD1, 6 bases. Germline CDR1 reads SNHLY; CDR2 reads FYNNEI. With 8 bases removed from V and 3 bases from J, the gap between germline ends came to 16 bases. This CDR3 region has 14 residues. The CDR3 reads CASGRGSADYGYTF. DNA of the CDR3: TGTGCCAGCGGTAGGGGGTCAGCGGACTATGGCTACACCTTC.

This clonotype has a handful of counts. The chain recombines TRBV6-2 or TRBV6-3 with TRBJ1-5, with D maybe TRBD1 (6 bases). The V and J ends lost 4 bases and 0 bases respectively, with 10 bases between them. The V gene's germline CDR1 is MNHEY and CDR2 SVGEGT. The CDR3 length is 15 residues. CDR3 amino acids: CASSSRTVSNQPQHF. Here the CDR3 DNA reads TGTGCCAGCAGTTCCCGGACAGTTAGCAATCAGCCCCAGCATTTT.

Only a few counts were recorded for this clonotype. The V and J genes are TRBV19 and TRBJ2-7; 8 bases match TRBD1. This CDR3 contains 14 residues. Germline assignment: CDR1 LNHDA and CDR2 SQIVND (reference sequence). The trim removed 5 bases at V and 3 bases at J, leaving 6 bases unmatched. CDR3 DNA sequence: TGTGCCAGTAGTTTCACCAGGGGGCACTACGAGCAGTACTTC. Translating it yields CASSFTRGHYEQYF.

This chain uses TRBV12-3 or TRBV12-4 with TRBJ2-3; D might be TRBD1 (6 bases). V shed 6 bases and J shed 5 bases, with 15 bases lying between them. The CDR3 covers 14 residues. CDR3: CASSRDIKGDTQYF. The CDR3 DNA is TGTGCCAGCAGCAGGGACATAAAGGGAGATACGCAGTATTTT.

This clonotype showed up many times. The rearrangement joins TRBV29-1 to TRBJ2-3; D not certain. Germline CDR1 SQVTM, CDR2 ANQGSEA. The CDR3 covers 13 residues. V dropped 0 bases and J dropped 4 bases, with 8 bases sitting between them. CDR3 DNA: TGCAGCGTTGAAGACGGAGAGTCAGATACGCAGTATTTT. It specifies CSVEDGESDTQYF.

The V gene is TRBV27, the J gene TRBJ1-5; D might be TRBD1 (5 bases). Germline V lookup: CDR1 MNHEY, CDR2 SMNVEV (reference sequence). V shed 10 bases and J shed 2 bases, with 18 bases lying between them. This CDR3 has 15 residues. The CDR3 coding sequence is TGTGCCACAGGAGGAGGGGAAGGGGGCAATCAGCCCCAGCATTTT. Translating gives CATGGGEGGNQPQHF.

This clonotype was counted ten times or more. The V and J genes are TRBV10-3 and TRBJ1-2; TRBD1 is a possible D gene (6 bases). Trimming cost V 8 bases and J 4 bases, with 14 bases left between them. The CDR3 contains 13 residues. Germline CDR1 and CDR2: ENHRY and SYGVKD. The CDR3 DNA reads as TGTGCCATCGGGGGGACAAGCTCCTATGGCTACACCTTC. Its translation is CAIGGTSSYGYTF.

This clonotype came up many times. The chain combines TRBV15 with TRBJ1-1; a weak D match, TRBD1 (5 bases). The V end lost 1 base, the J end lost 5 bases, and 11 bases lay between the germline ends. The CDR3 spans 14 residues. The germline V gene has CDR1 LNHNV and CDR2 YYDKDF (reference sequence). DNA of the CDR3: TGTGCCACCAGCAGAGTTTCAGGGAGTACTGAAGCTTTCTTT. Translated, it gives CATSRVSGSTEAFF. Full variable domain (rest looked up from reference TRBV15 and TRBJ1-1): DAMVIQNPRYQVTQFGKPVTLSCSQTLNHNVMYWYQQKSSQAPKLLFHYYDKDFNNEADTPDNFQSRRPNTSFCFLDIRSPGLGDTAMYLCATSRVSGSTEAFFGQGTRLTVV.

The table lists this clonotype with many counts. A read error may account for a junction end that differs from germline. The chain uses TRBV20-1 and TRBJ1-1; D uncertain. From germline, CDR1 is DFQATT and CDR2 SNEGSKA (reference sequence). The CDR3 runs 10 residues. The CDR3 sequence is CSARDFLADF. The CDR3 region has the DNA TGCAGTGCTAGAGATTTTTTGGCAGACTTT.

This clonotype showed up just a few times. Here the CDR3 DNA reads TGTGCCAGCATCTCCTATAGGAGGGCGGAGACCGGGGAGCTGTTTTTT. Amino acid sequence: CASISYRRAETGELFF. The chain carries TRBV6-2 or TRBV6-3 and TRBJ2-2, with a weak D call TRBD2 (6 bases). This CDR3 spans 16 amino acids. Germline V gives CDR1 MNHEY, CDR2 SVGEGT. V shed 7 bases and J shed 5 bases, with 20 bases lying between them.

The rearrangement joins TRBV9 to TRBJ2-5, with D unresolved. CDR3 length: 14 residues. Trimming left V 3 bases short and J 5 bases short, with 14 bases between. In germline, CDR1 is SGDLS, CDR2 YYNGEE. The CDR3 coding sequence is TGTGCCAGCAGCGCCGGGCCCCGGACGGAGACCCAGTACTTC. Protein product: CASSAGPRTETQYF.

This chain links TRBV6-1 with TRBJ2-1; TRBD2 agrees at 9 bases. Germline CDR1 is MNHNS and CDR2 is SASEGT. The CDR3 is made up of 14 amino acids. V lost 8 bases to trimming and J lost 4 bases; unmatched junction nucleotides: 6. CDR3 residues: CASCSGGGYNEQFF. CDR3 nucleotide sequence: TGTGCCAGCTGTAGCGGGGGCGGGTACAATGAGCAGTTCTTC.